The text below deals with one T cell receptor beta chain. The table lists this clonotype with a few counts. The antigen this receptor binds is unknown. Per-nucleotide qualities are absent, and no much larger clonotype sits a single base away. TCR beta CDR3 regions were amplified from RNA transcripts. For the first round of RT-PCR on the TCR CDR3, the HTBI primer set was used together with the Qiagen OneStep RT-PCR kit. A second multiplex PCR round built the libraries, followed by size selection and purification. Libraries were sequenced paired-end with 100 bp reads on an Illumina HiSeq2000. From the authors' description of their analysis: SOAPnuke was used to process the raw data, throwing out any read that contained adapters or uncalled bases, had a mean Phred below 15, or lacked an exact constant-primer or identifier match. COPE v1.2.5 was used to merge high-quality paired reads, and clonotypes were defined as unique nucleotide sequences. Clonotypes were aligned to IMGT TRBV, TRBD and TRBJ reference segments using MiTCR v1.1. Analysis was restricted to V-J combinations with a frequency above 0.0001, which covered about 99% of repertoires. A TCS score was defined as the ratio of F50 (clonal expansion) to E x V (chaos), with BLOSUM62-based TCRdist applied between CDR3 peptides within each V-J. Welch's t-statistics and random forest reduced just over 500 V-J features to roughly 13, which were used in a naive Bayes classifier (R e1071). In-frame beta chains were kept once TCRdb had trimmed the public reads at Q25 with fastp and called clones with MiXCR. Each entry merges the rows of one CDR3 protein and shows their most common DNA and genes. The V and J calls shown here were made by TCRdb, not taken from the authors' results. The sample table records some 740,000 distinct CDR3 sequences; around 15% of these occur just once. Roughly 10% of the sample is in the top ten clones.

Stable Graves' hyperthyroidism was defined as the absence of progression to ophthalmopathy over 18 months of follow-up. Hyperthyroidism patients were newly diagnosed, had a disease duration of under 2 months, and were aged 18 to 65 years. Exclusion was applied to patients with uncontrolled infections, other autoimmune diseases, pregnancy or lactation. Clinical symptoms, serum thyroxine and TRAb, thyroid ultrasound, and orbital computed tomography formed the basis for the diagnoses. PBMCs were isolated from approximately 10 ml of fresh peripheral blood by Ficoll-Paque density gradient centrifugation. Total RNA was extracted with Trizol reagent, and quality was checked on an Agilent 2100 Bioanalyzer. This sample is drawn from a study of T cells in Graves' hyperthyroidism and ophthalmopathy (dated by TCRdb to the late 2010s). For the wider study: Peripheral blood was sampled at the time of initial diagnosis, prior to any treatment. TCR V-J signatures able to tell the groups apart were searched for in a discovery cohort of approximately 95 patients, of whom approximately 40 had Graves' ophthalmopathy and 55 to 60 had stable Graves' hyperthyroidism. Prospective prediction of ophthalmopathy was tested in an independent validation cohort consisting of about 19 hyperthyroidism patients and approximately 16 patients who later progressed to ophthalmopathy. In addition, the study compared T-cell repertoires in thyroid tissue and in blood from a handful of Graves' hyperthyroidism patients. The 75 to 100 discovery patients were randomly divided into training and test sets at a 7:3 ratio. After sampling, hyperthyroidism patients received methimazole starting at 30 mg daily, and ophthalmopathy patients received high-dose intravenous methylprednisolone. According to the paper, TCR Vbeta CDR3 sequencing was carried out on 135 peripheral blood samples, which came from under 50 ophthalmopathy, approximately 72 hyperthyroidism and approximately 17 progressor patients.

There are 17 amino acids in the CDR3, from cysteine to phenylalanine inclusive. Only the CDR3 DNA is retained, 51 bases long and in frame from the first base. The CDR1 and CDR2 encoded by the germline V gene are LGHNA and YSLEER. Deletion took 0 bases off V and 1 base off J, with a span of 15 bases between the germline ends. Paper-wide results and their limitations: In validation, the model predicted progression to ophthalmopathy with about 71% sensitivity and less than 75% specificity, a median of about 6 months before onset. In cross-validation, a model built on a 13 V-J signature told ophthalmopathy apart from stable hyperthyroidism with approximately 91% sensitivity and roughly 82% specificity, and in testing the same model reached 80%/75%. Most expanded thyroid clonotypes (frequency above 0.001) were also detected in blood, a finding suggesting that blood repertoires may reflect thyroid immune responses. Sample size was not statistically predetermined, and investigators were not blinded to group allocation.

The clonotype was recovered from a woman between 18 and 29 years old with Graves' hyperthyroidism. Source material: blood. This receptor chain uses TRBV4-3 and TRBJ1-1, with the D gene uncertain. The DNA is TGCGCCAGCAGCCAAGATTCGGTGTGGGTTTCGAACACTGAAGCTTTCTTT. It translates to CASSQDSVWVSNTEAFF.